This is a list of T cell receptor beta chains from one sample in a study of T cells in Graves' hyperthyroidism and ophthalmopathy. TCRdb re-analysed the multiplex PCR reads in MiXCR, keeping a single row per CDR3 protein. There are 350,000 or so distinct CDR3 sequences in the sample; roughly 17% occur only once, and roughly 35% lies in the top ten. The sequenced material came from blood. These TCRs come from a woman in her thirties with Graves' hyperthyroidism that later progressed to Graves' ophthalmopathy. Each CDR3 is given with its conserved first and last residue. D genes are given only for firm matches. For some rows the clone size is stated as once, few or many, or as a class when expanded; others skip it.

many	-	TRBV6-1	TRBJ2-3	CASSERGTASTDTQYF	TGTGCCAGCAGTGAACGGGGAACAGCTAGCACAGATACGCAGTATTTT
many	TRBD2	TRBV11-2	TRBJ2-5	CASSSLAGGILQETQYF	TGTGCCAGCAGCTCCCTAGCGGGAGGGATACTTCAAGAGACCCAGTACTTC
-	-	TRBV2	TRBJ2-6	CASRRSWLGSGANVLTF	TGTGCCAGCAGACGAAGTTGGTTAGGGTCTGGGGCCAACGTCCTGACTTTC
many	-	TRBV11-2	TRBJ2-7	CASSVRARLGTYEQYF	TGTGCCAGCAGCGTAAGAGCGAGGTTAGGGACCTACGAGCAGTACTTC
many	TRBD2	TRBV12-3/TRBV12-4	TRBJ2-1	CASSPGTSGAKEQFF	TGTGCCAGCAGTCCCGGGACTAGCGGAGCTAAGGAGCAGTTCTTC
many	TRBD1	TRBV5-1	TRBJ2-1	CASSSQGQPRSYNEQFF	TGCGCCAGCAGCTCCCAGGGACAGCCACGCTCCTACAATGAGCAGTTCTTC
many	TRBD2	TRBV12-3/TRBV12-4	TRBJ2-1	CASSLATSPEQFF	TGTGCCAGCAGTTTGGCGACTAGCCCTGAGCAGTTCTTC
-	-	TRBV19	TRBJ1-2	CASTGTGFGYTF	TGTGCCAGTACCGGCACAGGGTTTGGCTACACCTTC
few	TRBD2	TRBV20-1	TRBJ2-1	CSARDELETSGKGYNEQFF	TGCAGTGCTAGAGATGAATTGGAGACTAGCGGGAAGGGGTACAATGAGCAGTTCTTC
-	-	TRBV7-9	TRBJ2-7	CASSFYTTPYEQYF	TGTGCCAGCAGCTTCTACACAACCCCCTACGAGCAGTACTTC
few	TRBD1	TRBV6-1	TRBJ2-7	CASRGTEFSYEQYF	TGTGCCAGCAGAGGGACAGAATTCTCCTACGAGCAGTACTTC
many	-	TRBV19	TRBJ1-4	CASSAQDATNEKLFF	TGTGCCAGTAGTGCTCAGGATGCAACTAATGAAAAACTGTTTTTT
few	TRBD1	TRBV30	TRBJ2-3	CAWLSWTGRSTDTQYF	TGTGCCTGGCTTTCGTGGACAGGGCGGAGCACAGATACGCAGTATTTT
many	-	TRBV5-1	TRBJ2-7	CASSLAEGGYEQYF	TGCGCCAGCAGCTTGGCAGAGGGTGGCTACGAGCAGTACTTC
many	-	TRBV20-1	TRBJ1-1	CSARDTGQLNTEAFF	TGCAGTGCTAGGGACACCGGACAGCTGAACACTGAAGCTTTCTTT
-	-	TRBV10-2	TRBJ2-1	CASSEIRGRLHEQFF	TGCGCCAGCAGTGAGATCAGGGGTCGCCTGCATGAGCAGTTCTTC
many	-	TRBV28	TRBJ2-6	CASSPGLSGANVLTF	TGTGCCAGCAGTCCCGGGTTGTCTGGGGCCAACGTCCTGACTTTC
few	-	TRBV29-1	TRBJ2-2	CGVEDAGELFF	TGCGGCGTTGAAGATGCCGGGGAGCTGTTTTTT
many	TRBD1	TRBV18	TRBJ1-1	CASSPGTGPREAFF	TGTGCCAGCTCACCCGGGACAGGGCCTAGAGAAGCTTTCTTT
many	-	TRBV28	TRBJ2-1	CASSFTTNNEQFF	TGTGCCAGCAGTTTCACTACGAACAATGAGCAGTTCTTC
many	-	TRBV19	TRBJ1-5	CASTFVGLSNQPQHF	TGTGCCAGTACTTTCGTAGGATTAAGCAATCAGCCCCAGCATTTT
-	TRBD1	TRBV4-1	TRBJ1-5	CASSQILNRGGQPQHF	TGCGCCAGCAGCCAAATTCTCAACAGGGGAGGTCAGCCCCAGCATTTT
many	-	TRBV11-2	TRBJ1-1	CASSFGRGNTEAFF	TGTGCCAGCAGCTTCGGACGGGGAAACACTGAAGCTTTCTTT
many	TRBD2	TRBV7-8	TRBJ2-1	CASSSVDSGRARNEQFF	TGTGCCAGCAGCTCGGTCGATAGCGGGAGGGCCCGGAATGAGCAGTTCTTC
many	-	TRBV7-8	TRBJ2-5	CASSLYDPQGEETQYF	TGTGCCAGCAGCTTATATGACCCCCAGGGCGAAGAGACCCAGTACTTC
many	-	TRBV20-1	TRBJ1-4	CSAVPFGDQPIDPTNEKLFF	TGCAGTGCGGTGCCGTTTGGGGACCAACCGATAGACCCTACTAATGAAAAACTGTTTTTT
few	TRBD1	TRBV25-1	TRBJ1-5	CASSEAGGNNQPQHF	TGTGCCAGCAGTGAAGCAGGGGGCAACAATCAGCCCCAGCATTTT
many	TRBD2	TRBV3-1	TRBJ2-1	CASSQAGGLGNEQFF	TGTGCCAGCAGCCAAGCGGGGGGTCTCGGCAATGAGCAGTTCTTC
many	-	TRBV6-1	TRBJ1-1	CASNVVMGNTEAFF	TGTGCCAGCAATGTAGTGATGGGAAACACTGAAGCTTTCTTT
few	TRBD2	TRBV4-1	TRBJ2-3	CASSQDGLAGVDTQYF	TGCGCCAGCAGCCAAGATGGACTAGCGGGAGTAGATACGCAGTATTTT
many	TRBD2	TRBV2	TRBJ2-2	CASSDLSLAGMNTGELFF	TGTGCCAGCAGTGACCTTTCCCTAGCGGGGATGAACACCGGGGAGCTGTTTTTT
few	TRBD1	TRBV28	TRBJ1-4	CASSQQGENEKLFF	TGTGCCAGCAGTCAACAGGGGGAAAATGAAAAACTGTTTTTT